Listed here are 17 T cell receptor beta chains from one sample, sequenced in a study of cytomegalovirus exposure and HLA in healthy donors. The PCR was carried out with 60 Vbeta primers and 13 Jbeta primers. Produced via immunoSEQ multiplex PCR; TCRdb's table is partial and in-frame only. The sample consists of about 120,000 clones, 75% to 85% of them appearing once. The specimen sequenced was PBMCs. These receptor sequences come from a female donor in good health and CMV-seropositive.

The V and J genes are TRBV7-8 and TRBJ1-1; 7 nucleotides agree with TRBD1. J gave up 4 bases and V 5 bases, and 13 bases lay outside the gene matches. Germline V gives CDR1 SGHVS, CDR2 FQNEAQ. The CDR3 extends over 16 amino acids. CDR3 coding DNA: TGTGCCAGCAGCCCGATGACAGGGACTCGAAGCACTGAAGCTTTCTTT. This encodes CASSPMTGTRSTEAFF.

V is TRBV30 and J is TRBJ2-1; no firm D call. Per the germline V gene, CDR1 is GTSNPN and CDR2 is SVGIG (reference sequence). Trimming left V 7 bases short and J 8 bases short, with 18 bases between. The CDR3 has 13 amino acids. In DNA, the CDR3 is TGTGCCTTAACCACTTGGAGTTCCGATGAGCAGTTCTTC. Its protein product is CALTTWSSDEQFF. The whole variable domain, remainder taken from reference TRBV30 and TRBJ2-1, is SQTIHQWPATLVQPVGSPLSLECTVEGTSNPNLYWYRQAAGRGLQLLFYSVGIGQISSEVPQNLSASRPQDRQFILSSKKLLLSDSGFYLCALTTWSSDEQFFGPGTRLTVL.

On this clone itself: Within the sample, other DNA sequences also encode this same CDR3. V usage is TRBV5-1 and J usage is TRBJ1-3; perhaps TRBD1 as D (6 bases). Trimming pared 0 bases from V and 2 bases from J, leaving 6 bases between. Germline values: CDR1 SGHRS, CDR2 YFSETQ. CDR3 length: 14 amino acids. The CDR3 spells CASSLGGPGNTIYF. The CDR3 DNA follows: TGCGCCAGCAGCTTGGGGGGGCCTGGAAACACCATATATTTT.

V and J are TRBV29-1 and TRBJ2-1, with D maybe TRBD1 (6 bases). Between the trimmed V and J ends, which lost 3 bases and 12 bases, there was a span of 15 bases. This CDR3 region has 12 residues. Germline V gene sequence: CDR1 SQVTM, CDR2 ANQGSEA. The CDR3: CSVDHGQSRQFF. CDR3 nucleotides: TGCAGCGTTGATCATGGACAGTCTAGGCAGTTCTTC.

The chain uses TRBV5-1 and TRBJ1-6, with TRBD1 matching over 11 bases. V lost 4 bases and J lost 14; bases outside the gene matches: 8. This CDR3 is built from 14 residues. Looked up from germline, CDR1 is SGHRS and CDR2 is YFSETQ. The CDR3 sequence: CASSPGTGGSALHF. DNA of the CDR3: TGCGCCAGCAGCCCCGGGACAGGGGGTTCTGCCCTCCACTTT.

The chain recombines TRBV6-5 with TRBJ1-3; 7 nucleotides match TRBD1. CDR3 length equals 15 residues. Germline V CDR1 and CDR2: MNHEY, SVGAGI. J lost 5 bases, V lost 6 bases, and 10 bases had no gene match. CDR3 coding DNA: TGTGCCAGCAGGCCCGGGACAGTGAGGAGAAACACCATATATTTT. Translation: CASRPGTVRRNTIYF.

This clone was counted a few times. V usage is TRBV7-9 and J usage is TRBJ2-2; 7 positions agree with TRBD2. The CDR3 is made up of 15 amino acids. J gave up 1 base and V 3 bases, and 2 bases lay outside the gene matches. Per the germline V gene, CDR1 is SEHNR and CDR2 is FQNEAQ (reference sequence). The CDR3 spells CASSLTSQNTGELFF. DNA for the CDR3: TGTGCCAGCAGCTTGACTAGCCAGAACACCGGGGAGCTGTTTTTT. Full variable domain (remainder filled in from reference TRBV7-9 and TRBJ2-2): DTGVSQNPRHKITKRGQNVTFRCDPISEHNRLYWYRQTLGQGPEFLTYFQNEAQLEKSRLLSDRFSAERPKGSFSTLEIQRTEQGDSAMYLCASSLTSQNTGELFFGEGSRLTVL.

The rearrangement uses TRBV5-1 and TRBJ2-6, with 7 bases matching TRBD1. V shed 4 bases, J shed 2 bases, and the junction held 6 bases outside the gene matches. The CDR3 extends over 16 amino acids. Looked up from germline, CDR1 is SGHRS and CDR2 is YFSETQ. For the CDR3, the DNA is TGCGCCAGCAGCGTGGCTACAGGGGCTGGGGCCAACGTCCTGACTTTC. This encodes CASSVATGAGANVLTF. Full variable domain (remainder filled in from reference TRBV5-1 and TRBJ2-6): KAGVTQTPRYLIKTRGQQVTLSCSPISGHRSVSWYQQTPGQGLQFLFEYFSETQRNKGNFPGRFSGRQFSNSRSEMNVSTLELGDSALYLCASSVATGAGANVLTFGAGSRLTVL.

This clone was observed once. The V gene is TRBV5-8, the J gene TRBJ1-2; tentative D call: TRBD1 (5 bases). The CDR3 covers 15 residues. V was clipped by 10 bases and J by 8 bases, with 27 bases between them. Germline CDR1 SGHTS, CDR2 YDEGEE. The CDR3 DNA sequence: TGTGCCGGGGCCCCCTCCCGGGCAGCTTCTCAAGGCTACACCTTC. Protein sequence: CAGAPSRAASQGYTF.

The rearrangement joins TRBV6-5 to TRBJ2-3; D is perhaps TRBD2 (5 bases). Trimming took 0 bases from V and 5 from J, leaving 12 bases between them. This CDR3 is built from 15 residues. The germline CDR1 and CDR2 sequences are MNHEY and SVGAGI. In nucleotides, the CDR3 is TGTGCCAGCAGTTACTCTATAGCGCATGTAGATACGCAGTATTTT. Translation: CASSYSIAHVDTQYF.

By its share, this clone is medium-sized. The chain employs TRBV6-5 and TRBJ2-7, with 10 bases fitting TRBD1. Per the germline V gene, CDR1 is MNHEY and CDR2 is SVGAGI. The V segment lost 6 bases and the J segment 8 bases; nucleotides outside the gene matches: 7. The CDR3 runs 13 residues. The CDR3 loop reads CASSPGQGIKQYF. CDR3 nucleotide sequence: TGTGCCAGCAGCCCGGGACAGGGGATTAAGCAGTACTTC.

This clone was seen a handful of times. V is TRBV5-4 and J is TRBJ2-1; D may be TRBD2 (6 bases). Germline CDR1 and CDR2: SGHNT and YYREEE (reference sequence). Deletions cut 4 bases from V and 3 bases from J, with 17 bases between. This CDR3 region has 16 residues. For the CDR3, the DNA is TGTGCCAGCAGCGCTTGGGGGGAAGGCGACTACAATGAGCAGTTCTTC. It translates to CASSAWGEGDYNEQFF.

This clone turned up a few times. Other DNA sequences in the sample encode the same CDR3. This chain joins TRBV5-4 and TRBJ1-2; 7 bases match TRBD1. The J segment lost 3 bases and the V segment lost 2 bases, leaving 1 base of the junction unmatched. Germline V gene data show CDR1 as SGHNT and CDR2 as YYREEE (reference sequence). This CDR3 is 13 amino acids long. The CDR3 loop is CASSFTGDYGYTF. CDR3 coding DNA: TGTGCCAGCAGCTTTACAGGGGACTATGGCTACACCTTC. The full variable domain, completed using reference TRBV5-4 and TRBJ1-2, is ETGVTQSPTHLIKTRGQQVTLRCSSQSGHNTVSWYQQALGQGPQFIFQYYREEENGRGNFPPRFSGLQFPNYSSELNVNALELDDSALYLCASSFTGDYGYTFGSGTRLTVV.

The chain couples TRBV5-1 to TRBJ2-6; D unresolved. Germline CDR1 SGHRS, CDR2 YFSETQ. This CDR3 region has 15 residues. The V gene lost 4 bases and the J gene lost 4 bases, with 12 bases spanning the gap. CDR3 nucleotide sequence: TGCGCCAGCAGCCCAGCAGGTTCAGGGGCCAACGTCCTGACTTTC. Translated: CASSPAGSGANVLTF. The variable domain in full, with the rest retrieved from reference TRBV5-1 and TRBJ2-6, is KAGVTQTPRYLIKTRGQQVTLSCSPISGHRSVSWYQQTPGQGLQFLFEYFSETQRNKGNFPGRFSGRQFSNSRSEMNVSTLELGDSALYLCASSPAGSGANVLTFGAGSRLTVL.

The J gene is TRBJ1-4, the V gene TRBV7-9, with TRBD1 as a possible D gene (5 bases). Trimming stripped 5 bases from V and 8 bases from J, with 12 bases between. The CDR3 is made up of 13 amino acids. Per germline, CDR1 SEHNR and CDR2 FQNEAQ (reference sequence). The CDR3 sequence is CASSRGLGEKLFF. The CDR3 coding sequence is TGTGCCAGCAGCCGGGGACTAGGCGAAAAACTGTTTTTT.

The chain is built from TRBV5-5 and TRBJ1-1; D remains unclear. The CDR3 has 15 residues. Germline assignment: CDR1 SGHKS and CDR2 YYEKEE (reference sequence). V gave up 0 bases and J gave up 3 bases, with 12 bases separating them. CDR3 bases: TGTGCCAGCAGCTTGGCCGGGGAGGAGGACACTGAAGCTTTCTTT. This encodes CASSLAGEEDTEAFF.

Written as DNA, the CDR3 is TGTGCCAGCTCACCAAACAGGGAAGAGACCCAGTACTTC. This sequence encodes CASSPNREETQYF. The V gene is TRBV18, the J gene TRBJ2-5, with D possibly TRBD1 on 6 matching bases. Trimming removed 2 bases from V and 3 bases from J, with 7 bases in between. This CDR3 region has 13 residues. Germline V gene sequence: CDR1 KGHSH, CDR2 LQKENI.